The 26 T cell receptor beta chains below were found in one sample sequenced in a study of blood T cells in healthy people across ages. With a J-beta primer mix and a sample-barcoded 5' primer, a second PCR ran about 7 to 11 cycles. TCRdb reprocessed the 5' RACE reads with MiXCR, giving one entry per CDR3 protein. The sample has hundreds of thousands of distinct CDR3 sequences, about 20% seen once. The sample consisted of blood. The receptors shown here come from a man aged 70 or older in good health.

V is TRBV4-1 and J is TRBJ2-1, with D perhaps being TRBD1 or TRBD2 (5 bases each). Germline CDR1 and CDR2: MGHRA and YSYEKL. The CDR3 is 19 amino acids. V lost 0 bases to trimming and J lost 2 bases, with 20 bases between them. The CDR3 is CASSQDIGGLQGPYNEQFF. CDR3 DNA sequence: TGCGCCAGCAGCCAAGATATTGGTGGACTTCAGGGACCCTACAATGAGCAGTTCTTC.

V gene TRBV19 combines with J gene TRBJ1-5; D is unclear. Germline V gene sequence: CDR1 LNHDA, CDR2 SQIVND (reference sequence). The CDR3 loop spans 14 amino acids. V shed 3 bases and J shed 5 bases, with 11 bases lying between them. CDR3 DNA sequence: TGTGCCAGTAGTATGGGTAGGGCGCATCAGCCCCAGCATTTT. This encodes CASSMGRAHQPQHF.

The chain is built from TRBV12-3 or TRBV12-4 and TRBJ1-1; D is unclear. The CDR3 covers 13 residues. The V and J ends lost 3 bases and 3 bases respectively, with 8 bases between them. CDR3 bases: TGTGCCAGCAGTTTGGCTGAGCACACTGAAGCTTTCTTT. It yields the protein CASSLAEHTEAFF.

Many counts were recorded for this clonotype. The rearrangement links TRBV18 to TRBJ2-5; 10 positions agree with TRBD1. The J call may be incorrect, as the DNA end agrees better with TRBJ2-1. This CDR3 is built from 16 residues. The germline gives CDR1 KGHSH, CDR2 LQKENI. CDR3 amino acids: CASSPPVGQGKDEQFF. CDR3 DNA: TGTGCCAGCTCACCACCGGTGGGACAGGGGAAGGATGAGCAGTTCTTC.

The CDR3 nucleotides read TGTGCCAGCAGCTTATCAGCGGGGATAACCTGGGAGCAGTACGTC. Translated, it gives CASSLSAGITWEQYV. The chain carries TRBV7-2 and TRBJ2-7; 7 positions match TRBD2. The CDR3 has 15 residues. CDR1 SGHTA and CDR2 FQGNSA come from the germline V gene. J gave up 7 bases and V 2 bases, and 11 bases lay outside the gene matches.

About this clonotype itself: An end of the junction does not agree with germline; a read error may underlie this. This sequence joins TRBV27 and TRBJ2-3, with 12 bases identical to TRBD2. This CDR3 is 17 amino acids long. The V gene's germline CDR1 is MNHEY and CDR2 SMNVEV (reference sequence). The CDR3 here is CASSLSGLAGSTDTQYF. The CDR3 nucleotides are TGTGCCAGCAGTCTATCAGGACTAGCGGGGAGCACAGATACGCAGTATTTT.

V and J are TRBV7-7 and TRBJ2-3; D not certain. The CDR3 length is 13 residues. Germline V lookup: CDR1 SSHAT, CDR2 FNYEAQ (reference sequence). V was clipped by 5 bases and J by 6 bases, with 12 bases between them. CDR3 in DNA: TGTGCCAGCAGCCGATCTCCGGCGGATACGCAGTATTTT. It specifies CASSRSPADTQYF.

CDR3 sequence (DNA): TGTGCCAGTAGTATCGATACACATTCACCCCTCCACTTT. Its protein is CASSIDTHSPLHF. V gene TRBV19 combines with J gene TRBJ1-6; D remains unclear. V lost 3 bases, J lost 8 bases, and 8 bases lay in between. This CDR3 has 13 residues. Germline CDR1 is LNHDA and CDR2 is SQIVND (reference sequence).

This clonotype was seen a handful of times. This chain uses TRBV7-9 with TRBJ2-2, with 10 bases matching TRBD2. The CDR3 loop spans 16 amino acids. Trimming removed 3 bases from V and 4 bases from J; junction bases left unmatched: 5. The germline CDR1 and CDR2 sequences are SEHNR and FQNEAQ (reference sequence). CDR3 sequence reads: CASSFLAGDLTGELFF. Written as DNA, the CDR3 is TGTGCCAGCAGCTTTCTAGCGGGGGACCTCACCGGGGAGCTGTTTTTT.

The V call is TRBV28, the J call TRBJ2-1; tentative D call: TRBD2 (7 bases). The V gene's germline CDR1 is MDHEN and CDR2 SYDVKM. The CDR3 covers 15 residues. V lost 3 bases and J 5 bases, leaving 14 bases between the germline ends. The chain's CDR3 is CASSFYRAGDNEQFF. The CDR3 DNA follows: TGTGCCAGCAGTTTTTACAGGGCGGGGGACAATGAGCAGTTCTTC.

The chain combines TRBV6-1 with TRBJ2-2; TRBD1 matches 10 bases. Germline CDR1 and CDR2: MNHNS and SASEGT. Trimming removed 6 bases from V and 4 bases from J; junction bases left unmatched: 5. This CDR3 region has 15 residues. DNA for the CDR3: TGTGCCAGCAGGAGACAGGGGGCTAGCACCGGGGAGCTGTTTTTT. It specifies CASRRQGASTGELFF.

This clonotype showed up just a few times. V gene TRBV5-8 combines with J gene TRBJ2-3; perhaps TRBD1 as D (6 bases). The germline gives CDR1 SGHTS, CDR2 YDEGEE. Deletions cut 6 bases from V and 2 bases from J, with 16 bases between. The CDR3 covers 15 residues. The CDR3 region is CASNLPGHLTDTQYF. The CDR3 region has the DNA TGTGCCAGCAACTTACCGGGACATCTCACAGATACGCAGTATTTT. Together with reference TRBV5-8 and TRBJ2-3, the CDR3 gives the full variable domain: EAGVTQSPTHLIKTRGQQATLRCSPISGHTSVYWYQQALGLGLQFLLWYDEGEERNRGNFPPRFSGRQFPNYSSELNVNALELEDSALYLCASNLPGHLTDTQYFGPGTRLTVL.

J is TRBJ1-2 and V is TRBV6-2 or TRBV6-3; 10 bases agree with TRBD1. Germline assignment: CDR1 MNHEY and CDR2 SVGEGT. Germline trimming cut 8 bases from V and 2 bases from J; bases unmatched to any gene: 5. The CDR3 sequence is 14 residues long. CDR3 amino acids: CASGTGDGNYGYTF. CDR3 nucleotides: TGTGCCAGCGGGACAGGGGACGGAAACTATGGCTACACCTTC.

This clonotype was detected only a few times. V gene TRBV5-1 combines with J gene TRBJ1-1, with D maybe TRBD1 (5 bases). V dropped 4 bases and J dropped 5 bases, with 18 bases sitting between them. CDR1 and CDR2 (germline): SGHRS, YFSETQ. This CDR3 has 15 amino acids. The CDR3: CASSGPGGGRTEAFF. CDR3 bases: TGCGCCAGCAGCGGGCCGGGGGGAGGACGGACTGAAGCTTTCTTT. Complete variable domain (other parts from reference TRBV5-1 and TRBJ1-1): KAGVTQTPRYLIKTRGQQVTLSCSPISGHRSVSWYQQTPGQGLQFLFEYFSETQRNKGNFPGRFSGRQFSNSRSEMNVSTLELGDSALYLCASSGPGGGRTEAFFGQGTRLTVV.

This sequence joins TRBV19 and TRBJ2-1, with 13 nucleotides matching TRBD2. CDR1 LNHDA and CDR2 SQIVND come from the germline V gene (reference sequence). J lost 6 bases, V lost 5 bases, and 4 bases had no gene match. The CDR3 is 15 residues long. CDR3 DNA: TGTGCCAGTAGTTTACTAGCGGGAGGGGTCAATGAGCAGTTCTTC. Translating it yields CASSLLAGGVNEQFF.

The chain uses TRBV28 and TRBJ2-5; possibly TRBD1 for D (6 bases). The end of the DNA is better explained by TRBJ2-7, so the J call may be wrong. Germline CDR1 MDHEN, CDR2 SYDVKM. CDR3 length equals 14 residues. CDR3 DNA: TGTGCCAGCAGTACACAGGGAATCCCCTACGAGCAGTACTTC. It specifies CASSTQGIPYEQYF.

The chain links TRBV12-3 or TRBV12-4 to TRBJ2-7; D possibly corresponds to TRBD2 (6 bases). The ends were cut back, 4 bases at V and 0 bases at J, with 13 bases in the middle. This CDR3 contains 15 residues. The DNA for the CDR3 is TGTGCCAGCAGTTACCTTTCTAGCGCCTCCTACGAGCAGTACTTC. Amino acids: CASSYLSSASYEQYF.

This clonotype has only a few counts. The chain joins TRBV12-3 or TRBV12-4 to TRBJ2-3; 12 bases line up with TRBD2. V was pared by 6 bases and J by 4 bases, with 8 bases of the junction left unmatched. CDR3 size: 16 residues. The CDR3 spells CASSPTSGRPPDTQYF. CDR3 nucleotides: TGTGCCAGCAGCCCAACTAGCGGGAGGCCCCCAGATACGCAGTATTTT.

This clonotype was found a few times. The chain joins TRBV7-3 to TRBJ2-1; no reliable D call. Deletions cut 5 bases from V and 5 bases from J, with 16 bases between. The germline V gene encodes CDR1 SGHTA and CDR2 FQGTGA. CDR3 size: 15 residues. CDR3 coding DNA: TGTGCCAGCAGCAGGGATCTCTGGGGTAACAATGAGCAGTTCTTC. This codes for CASSRDLWGNNEQFF.

The V gene is TRBV15, the J gene TRBJ1-1; D remains unclear. Germline V gene lookup returns CDR1 LNHNV and CDR2 YYDKDF (reference sequence). The CDR3 is 13 residues long. Trimming removed 0 bases from V and 8 bases from J, with 10 bases in between. The CDR3 sequence is CATSRDRASEAFF. The CDR3 DNA is TGTGCCACCAGCAGAGATAGGGCCTCCGAAGCTTTCTTT.

The genes are TRBV30 and TRBJ2-1; maybe TRBD2 (5 bases). This CDR3 comprises 13 residues. Trimming stripped 5 bases from V and 3 bases from J, with 11 bases between. In germline, CDR1 is GTSNPN, CDR2 SVGIG (reference sequence). For the CDR3, the DNA is TGTGCCTGGGATGCCGGACTCTACAATGAGCAGTTCTTC. Its protein product is CAWDAGLYNEQFF.

This clonotype was counted between two and nine times. The rearrangement joins TRBV5-1 to TRBJ2-1; D gene ambiguous. Per germline, CDR1 SGHRS and CDR2 YFSETQ. V dropped 0 bases and J dropped 2 bases, with 6 bases sitting between them. The CDR3 extends over 14 amino acids. CDR3 amino acids: CASSLANTYNEQFF. CDR3 DNA: TGCGCCAGCAGCTTGGCCAACACCTACAATGAGCAGTTCTTC.

This clonotype was seen a few times. The chain combines TRBV20-1 with TRBJ1-4, with D unclear. Trimming took 4 bases from V and 0 from J, leaving 9 bases between them. The CDR3 covers 14 residues. The germline gives CDR1 DFQATT, CDR2 SNEGSKA (reference sequence). In DNA, the CDR3 is TGCAGTGCTAACCCCGGGACAACTAATGAAAAACTGTTTTTT. Translated: CSANPGTTNEKLFF.

This chain links TRBV30 with TRBJ2-1, with 11 bases lining up with TRBD1. The J call is in doubt because the DNA end fits TRBJ2-5 better. The CDR3 is 15 amino acids. Germline CDR1 and CDR2: GTSNPN and SVGIG (reference sequence). The chain's CDR3 is CAWGNRDRGIETQYF. The CDR3 DNA reads TGTGCCTGGGGGAATCGGGACAGGGGGATCGAGACCCAGTACTTC.

This clonotype was detected a few times. The chain is built from TRBV5-1 and TRBJ1-5; D uncertain. Trimming removed 4 bases from V and 7 bases from J, with 15 bases in between. Germline V gene data show CDR1 as SGHRS and CDR2 as YFSETQ. The CDR3 has 14 amino acids. The CDR3, as DNA: TGCGCCAGCAGCCCTGAAAAGGGTGGGCAGCCCCAGCATTTT. Its protein product is CASSPEKGGQPQHF.

This clonotype was seen a handful of times. The J gene is TRBJ2-5, the V gene TRBV20-1; D is perhaps TRBD2 (6 bases). Germline V gene sequence: CDR1 DFQATT, CDR2 SNEGSKA (reference sequence). The CDR3 consists of 13 residues. The V end lost 7 bases, the J end lost 5 bases, and 17 bases lay between the germline ends. The CDR3 spells CSVGIAGTETQYF. The DNA of the CDR3 is TGCAGTGTGGGAATCGCAGGGACTGAGACCCAGTACTTC.